This T cell receptor (beta chain) was found in a study of T cells of healthy individuals. TCRdb analysed the 5' RACE reads with MiXCR anew, one entry per CDR3 protein. Seen here are tens of thousands of distinct CDR3 sequences, roughly 14% observed once, and the top ten hold more than 15%. This clonotype has more than one count but fewer than ten. V lost 5 bases and J lost 0, with 19 bases in between. The CDR3 is 16 amino acids. Germline lookup yields CDR1 SQVTM and CDR2 ANQGSEA. The TCR originated in a human donor in good health. The chain recombines TRBV29-1 with TRBJ1-1; perhaps TRBD1 as D (6 bases). CDR3 residues: CSVRPGQTRLNTEAFF. The CDR3 DNA is TGCAGCGTTCGTCCGGGACAAACCCGCCTGAACACTGAAGCTTTCTTT.